One sample yielded the 27 T cell receptor beta chains listed below, sequenced in a study of shared clonotypes between healthy human individuals (dated by TCRdb to 2020 to 2022). The library was generated by the immunoSEQ multiplex PCR assay. Imported from immuneACCESS, the table was reduced by TCRdb to in-frame sequences with V and J called. These copies leave out some clones; in studies compared against another copy, an unresolved V gene accounts for under half, and the cause of the remainder is not known. The sample table lists just over 2,000,000 clones, about 95% of them with a count of one. The top ten hold roughly 1% of the sample. CD8 naive samples were CD45RO-negative cells positively selected for CCR7, giving a CD45RA+CCR7+ population that excluded TemRA cells. The sequenced material came from naive CD8+ T cells sorted from blood. Read against the paper, the sample's cell subset or site label means: CD45RA+CCR7+. Source of these receptors: a man younger than 35 in good health.

The CDR3 DNA sequence: TGTGCCAGCAGTTCCGTTGAGGGGCCCAGCTCCTACGAGCAGTACTTC. Encoded protein: CASSSVEGPSSYEQYF. The chain links TRBV11-2 to TRBJ2-7, with D perhaps assigned TRBD1 or TRBD2 (5 bases each). The CDR3 consists of 16 residues. CDR1 SGHAT and CDR2 FQNNGV come from the germline V gene. Deletions cut 6 bases from V and 0 bases from J, with 18 bases between.

This sequence joins TRBV7-9 and TRBJ2-7; possibly TRBD1 for D (6 bases). The V end was cut by 5 bases, the J end by 3 bases, with 11 bases between. The CDR3 consists of 13 residues. Germline V gene data show CDR1 as SEHNR and CDR2 as FQNEAQ (reference sequence). CDR3 bases: TGTGCCAGCAGCCCAGGACAGTTCTACGAGCAGTACTTC. Residues: CASSPGQFYEQYF.

V is TRBV4-3 and J is TRBJ2-1; 14 bases map to TRBD2. Germline V gene data show CDR1 as LGHNA and CDR2 as YSLEER. This CDR3 region has 16 residues. V was pared by 0 bases and J by 8 bases, with 3 bases of the junction left unmatched. CDR3 in DNA: TGCGCCAGCAGCCAAGAGGGACTAGCGGGAGTGGATGAGCAGTTCTTC. Translated: CASSQEGLAGVDEQFF.

This clone was observed a handful of times. One end of the junction fails to match germline, which may point to a read error. The V gene is TRBV4-1, the J gene TRBJ1-6, with D possibly being TRBD1 (5 bases). Germline CDR1 and CDR2: MGHRA and YSYEKL. The CDR3 runs 12 residues. The CDR3 DNA follows: TGCGCCAGCAGCCAAGATGGCCGGACACTCGTTTTT. This gives the protein CASSQDGRTLVF.

In this sample, this clone turned up once. The chain recombines TRBV19 with TRBJ2-2; D is uncertain. V gave up 2 bases and J gave up 1 base, with 5 bases separating them. The V gene's germline CDR1 is LNHDA and CDR2 SQIVND (reference sequence). The CDR3 is made up of 14 amino acids. DNA of the CDR3: TGTGCCAGTAGTATATCTGTGAACACCGGGGAGCTGTTTTTT. Translated, it gives CASSISVNTGELFF.

This clone was seen only once. The chain couples TRBV6-6 to TRBJ2-7; possibly TRBD1 for D (5 bases). This CDR3 has 14 amino acids. Trimming pared 2 bases from V and 7 bases from J, leaving 15 bases between. Germline values: CDR1 MNHNY, CDR2 SVGAGI (reference sequence). CDR3 sequence reads: CASSYDAGLQEQYF. In DNA form, the CDR3 reads TGTGCCAGCAGTTACGACGCAGGGTTACAAGAGCAGTACTTC.

CDR3 loop: CASSQESTDTQYF. DNA for the CDR3: TGTGCCAGCAGCCAAGAGAGCACAGATACGCAGTATTTT. The rearrangement joins TRBV4-2 to TRBJ2-3; D gene uncertain. V lost 0 bases to trimming and J lost 0 bases, with 1 base between them. CDR1 LGHNA and CDR2 YNFKEQ come from the germline V gene. The CDR3 extends over 13 amino acids.

The gene calls are TRBV6-5 and TRBJ2-3, with 10 bases matching TRBD1. CDR3 length: 14 residues. Germline loops: CDR1 MNHEY, CDR2 SVGAGI. V shed 10 bases, J shed 1 base, and the junction held 5 bases outside the gene matches. The CDR3 region has the DNA TGTGCCATTGGGACAGGGGCCCGCACAGATACGCAGTATTTT. Its protein is CAIGTGARTDTQYF.

The chain joins TRBV4-1 to TRBJ1-1; the D gene is possibly TRBD1 (5 bases). The CDR3 is made up of 13 amino acids. Deletions cut 1 base from V and 6 bases from J, with 9 bases between. CDR1 MGHRA and CDR2 YSYEKL come from the germline V gene. The CDR3 sequence: CASSQVQASEAFF. CDR3 DNA sequence: TGCGCCAGCAGCCAAGTACAGGCCTCTGAAGCTTTCTTT.

The rearrangement links TRBV28 to TRBJ1-2; TRBD1 might be the D (5 bases). This CDR3 is built from 14 residues. The V gene's germline CDR1 is MDHEN and CDR2 SYDVKM. Trimming left V 4 bases short and J 7 bases short, with 16 bases between. The chain's CDR3 is CASSSTTDVGGYTF. CDR3 DNA: TGTGCCAGCAGTTCTACGACAGATGTTGGTGGCTACACCTTC.

The chain joins TRBV28 to TRBJ2-7; 14 bases line up with TRBD2. CDR3 length equals 16 residues. The V and J ends lost 7 bases and 7 bases, in that order; junction bases with no gene match: 12. CDR1 MDHEN and CDR2 SYDVKM come from the germline V gene. DNA of the CDR3: TGTGCCAGCACCACTGAAATGACTAGCGGGGGGGCAGAGCAGTACTTC. It yields the protein CASTTEMTSGGAEQYF.

The rearrangement joins TRBV29-1 to TRBJ2-7; 7 bases agree with TRBD1. The CDR3 has 14 residues. Germline assignment: CDR1 SQVTM and CDR2 ANQGSEA. With V trimmed by 6 bases and J by 2 bases, 10 bases remained unmatched. Here the CDR3 reads CSVVAPGQTYEQYF. CDR3 bases: TGCAGCGTCGTAGCCCCGGGACAGACCTACGAGCAGTACTTC.

Only one count was recorded for this clone. This rearrangement joins TRBV28 to TRBJ1-5; 11 bases are shared with TRBD1. Germline-derived CDR1 and CDR2 are MDHEN and SYDVKM. The CDR3 is 18 residues long. The trim removed 0 bases at V and 0 bases at J, leaving 4 bases unmatched. The CDR3 here is CASSLWGQGGGSNQPQHF. CDR3 DNA sequence: TGTGCCAGCAGTTTATGGGGACAGGGGGGAGGTAGCAATCAGCCCCAGCATTTT.

This clone was recorded a few times. The chain has TRBV5-1 and TRBJ2-1; TRBD2 is a possible D gene (6 bases). CDR1 is SGHRS, CDR2 YFSETQ, per germline. The CDR3 contains 11 residues. The germline V and J ends were trimmed by 7 bases and 10 bases, with 12 bases remaining between them. The CDR3 nucleotides read TGCGCCAGCCACTTAGCGGCCGAGCAGTTCTTC. Protein: CASHLAAEQFF.

About this clone: A read error may produce the germline difference seen at one junction end. The J gene is TRBJ2-7, the V gene TRBV5-4; no reliable D call. This CDR3 spans 12 amino acids. The germline V gene encodes CDR1 SGHNT and CDR2 YYREEE (reference sequence). CDR3 amino acids: CASSPDGYVSSF. In DNA, the CDR3 is TGTGCCAGCAGCCCGGACGGCTACGTCAGTAGCTTC.

With respect to this clone: The same CDR3 arises from other DNA sequences in this sample as well. The chain combines TRBV28 with TRBJ2-3; D is possibly TRBD2 (5 bases). CDR3 length equals 13 residues. V gave up 3 bases and J gave up 1 base, with 5 bases separating them. From germline, CDR1 is MDHEN and CDR2 SYDVKM. The CDR3: CASSFGGTDTQYF. CDR3 DNA sequence: TGTGCCAGCAGTTTCGGGGGCACAGATACGCAGTATTTT.

This chain links TRBV4-1 with TRBJ2-2, with 8 positions matching TRBD1. The CDR3 is 15 residues long. From germline, CDR1 is MGHRA and CDR2 YSYEKL. V shed 3 bases, J shed 4 bases, and the junction held 4 bases outside the gene matches. For the CDR3, the DNA is TGCGCCAGCAGCCAGGGACAGGTTAGCACCGGGGAGCTGTTTTTT. This translates into CASSQGQVSTGELFF.

The chain is built from TRBV11-1 and TRBJ1-1, with D uncertain. Between the trimmed V and J ends, which lost 6 bases and 6 bases, there was a span of 8 bases. The germline V gene has CDR1 SGHAT and CDR2 FQDESV (reference sequence). There are 11 residues in the CDR3. This CDR3 is CASRWRPEAFF. The CDR3 nucleotides are TGTGCCAGCAGATGGCGACCTGAAGCTTTCTTT.

The chain combines TRBV7-3 with TRBJ2-2; 8 bases are shared with TRBD2. CDR1 is SGHTA, CDR2 FQGTGA, per germline. The CDR3 is 14 amino acids. V dropped 2 bases and J dropped 7; count of bases not matched to a gene: 3. CDR3 region: CASSLGGGHGELFF. The CDR3, as DNA: TGTGCCAGCAGCTTAGGCGGGGGGCACGGGGAGCTGTTTTTT. The full variable domain, with the rest looked up from reference TRBV7-3 and TRBJ2-2, is GAGVSQTPSNKVTEKGKYVELRCDPISGHTALYWYRQSLGQGPEFLIYFQGTGAADDSGLPNDRFFAVRPEGSVSTLKIQRTERGDSAVYLCASSLGGGHGELFFGEGSRLTVL.

The rearrangement uses TRBV6-5 and TRBJ2-1; D ambiguous. The CDR3 has 13 residues. The V end was cut by 10 bases, the J end by 0 bases, with 10 bases between. The V gene's germline CDR1 is MNHEY and CDR2 SVGAGI. The CDR3 spells CATHSPSYNEQFF. DNA of the CDR3: TGTGCCACCCACTCCCCCTCCTACAATGAGCAGTTCTTC.

The chain links TRBV28 to TRBJ2-7, with TRBD1 matching 7 bases. The V and J ends lost 1 base and 7 bases, in that order; junction bases with no gene match: 13. The CDR3 covers 16 residues. CDR1 and CDR2 (germline): MDHEN, SYDVKM. The CDR3 reads CASSLYTGANRREQYF. DNA for the CDR3: TGTGCCAGCAGTTTATATACAGGGGCCAATCGGCGAGAGCAGTACTTC.

J is TRBJ2-7 and V is TRBV7-6; 7 bases map to TRBD1. Germline assignment: CDR1 SGHVS and CDR2 FNYEAQ. V shed 3 bases and J 0 bases; nucleotides not matched to a gene: 5. The CDR3 totals 15 residues. Here the CDR3 DNA reads TGTGCCAGCAGCTTGGAGACAGGGCCCTCCTACGAGCAGTACTTC. Translating gives CASSLETGPSYEQYF. The full variable domain, completed using reference TRBV7-6 and TRBJ2-7, is GAGVSQSPRYKVTKRGQDVALRCDPISGHVSLYWYRQALGQGPEFLTYFNYEAQQDKSGLPNDRFSAERPEGSISTLTIQRTEQRDSAMYRCASSLETGPSYEQYFGPGTRLTVT.

This chain uses TRBV7-9 with TRBJ2-3; 8 bases are shared with TRBD2. This CDR3 contains 14 residues. V lost 4 bases, J lost 0 bases, and 0 bases stayed unmatched. Germline V gene data show CDR1 as SEHNR and CDR2 as FQNEAQ (reference sequence). CDR3 in amino acids: CASSWTSSTDTQYF. CDR3 DNA: TGTGCCAGCAGCTGGACTAGCAGCACAGATACGCAGTATTTT.

The chain recombines TRBV19 with TRBJ1-2, with a tentative D call TRBD1 (6 bases). Trimming removed 6 bases at V and 8 bases at J, with 16 bases between. The CDR3 extends over 13 amino acids. The germline CDR1 and CDR2 sequences are LNHDA and SQIVND (reference sequence). For the CDR3, the DNA is TGTGCCAGTAGCCCAGGGGAGGTGCGAGGCTACACCTTC. It codes for CASSPGEVRGYTF.

The chain recombines TRBV7-8 with TRBJ2-2; the match to TRBD1 covers 9 bases. Germline assignment: CDR1 SGHVS and CDR2 FQNEAQ. The CDR3 runs to 18 residues. Unmatched junction bases numbered 11, after V lost 5 bases and J lost 1 base. The CDR3 loop is CASSPRTGEPGNTGELFF. CDR3 DNA sequence: TGTGCCAGCAGCCCCCGGACAGGGGAGCCGGGGAACACCGGGGAGCTGTTTTTT.

The V and J genes are TRBV11-2 and TRBJ2-7; TRBD1 aligns across 8 bases. CDR3 length: 15 amino acids. Germline V CDR1 and CDR2: SGHAT, FQNNGV. V lost 1 base to trimming and J lost 2 bases; unmatched junction nucleotides: 4. Here the CDR3 reads CASSLGSGQAYEQYF. The CDR3, as DNA: TGTGCCAGCAGCTTAGGGTCGGGACAGGCCTACGAGCAGTACTTC.

V gene TRBV27 combines with J gene TRBJ1-2; D unclear. Looked up from germline, CDR1 is MNHEY and CDR2 is SMNVEV (reference sequence). This CDR3 region has 16 residues. V was shortened by 5 bases and J by 5 bases, with 21 bases between the two germline ends. The CDR3 loop is CASSPSGGERPYGYTF. The CDR3 DNA reads as TGTGCCAGCAGTCCCTCCGGCGGGGAACGACCATATGGCTACACCTTC.